What follows are 5 T cell receptor beta chains derived from one specimen sequenced in a study of blood T cell repertoires in COVID-19. The repertoire was sequenced with immunoSEQ multiplex PCR; TCRdb's copy has only in-frame clones and lacks some. The sample yields about 480,000 clones, around nine tenths seen once. Input material: PBMCs or T cells enriched from blood (not recorded which). The receptors were gathered from a woman between 55 and 75 years old who had recovered from COVID-19.

The chain recombines TRBV5-4 with TRBJ2-7; the D gene is possibly TRBD1 (6 bases). The CDR3 extends over 14 amino acids. The germline gives CDR1 SGHNT, CDR2 YYREEE (reference sequence). With 4 bases removed from V and 6 bases from J, the gap between germline ends came to 17 bases. The chain's CDR3 is CASSKGGGPPEQYV. The CDR3 DNA sequence: TGTGCCAGCAGCAAGGGTGGGGGCCCGCCCGAGCAGTACGTC.

The V and J genes are TRBV2 and TRBJ2-7, with D possibly being TRBD1 (5 bases). Germline V gene lookup returns CDR1 SNHLY and CDR2 FYNNEI. The CDR3 is 11 residues long. Trimming left V 3 bases short and J 12 bases short, with 12 bases between. CDR3 DNA sequence: TGTGCCAGCAGTGACAGGGCGTCCTGGTACGTC. The encoded protein is CASSDRASWYV.

The gene calls are TRBV23-1 and TRBJ1-1, with 12 bases that match TRBD1. TRBV23-1 is sorted into the ORF group, with uncertain function. Trimming removed 8 bases from V and 4 bases from J; junction bases left unmatched: 14. The CDR3 length is 17 residues. The CDR3 reads CASWVGDRGRRGTEAFF. The CDR3 DNA sequence: TGCGCCAGCTGGGTGGGGGACAGGGGGCGTCGTGGCACTGAAGCTTTCTTT.

V and J are TRBV5-1 and TRBJ2-7, with 13 nucleotides matching TRBD2. The V and J ends lost 4 bases and 3 bases, in that order; junction bases with no gene match: 4. CDR3 length: 15 amino acids. Per germline, CDR1 SGHRS and CDR2 YFSETQ. This CDR3 is CASSAGLAGIYEQYV. The CDR3 region has the DNA TGCGCCAGCAGCGCGGGACTAGCGGGGATCTACGAGCAGTACGTC.

This chain connects TRBV10-1 to TRBJ2-6; TRBD1 matches 7 bases. V was pared by 6 bases and J by 0 bases, with 11 bases of the junction left unmatched. Germline V gene lookup returns CDR1 WNHNN and CDR2 SYGVQD (reference sequence). CDR3 length: 18 amino acids. CDR3 protein: CASRGKGQISSGANVLTF. The DNA of the CDR3 is TGCGCCAGCAGAGGGAAGGGACAGATCTCCTCTGGGGCCAACGTCCTGACTTTC.